This record covers a single T cell receptor beta chain. Its antigen is unidentified. The CDR3 contains 18 residues. CDR1 is SEHNR, CDR2 FQNEAQ, per germline (reference sequence). The J segment lost 9 bases and the V segment lost 5 bases, leaving 20 bases of the junction unmatched. These data come from a study of cytomegalovirus exposure and HLA in healthy donors. Points from the study as a whole: In an earlier analysis, about 87% or about 30%: the productive usage of most TCR beta V segments. There were reportedly fewer N-insertions in an Asian-associated ancestry cluster than the roughly 670-donor mean, in a later analysis. It was reported that TCR beta sequences correctly inferred the HLA-A and HLA-B alleles for most subjects. Available immune exposure information covered CMV serostatus only.

PCR primers comprised 60 Vbeta and 13 Jbeta primers. Measured with immunoSEQ multiplex PCR; TCRdb has only the in-frame clones, and not every one. Among some 120,000 clones, around 85% were seen once, and the ten largest hold 6.7%. The sequenced sample was PBMCs. The chain employs TRBV7-9 and TRBJ2-1; TRBD2 matches 9 bases. The clonotype originates from a woman in her 30s in good health and CMV-seropositive. In DNA, the CDR3 is TGTGCCAGCAGCCCCCCCTGGTCCTTAGCGGGGGCGCAGGGTGAGCAGTTCTTC. Protein: CASSPPWSLAGAQGEQFF. Combining the CDR3 with reference TRBV7-9 and TRBJ2-1 gives the whole variable domain DTGVSQNPRHKITKRGQNVTFRCDPISEHNRLYWYRQTLGQGPEFLTYFQNEAQLEKSRLLSDRFSAERPKGSFSTLEIQRTEQGDSAMYLCASSPPWSLAGAQGEQFFGPGTRLTVL.